These 13 T cell receptor beta chains originate from one sample sequenced in a study of graft-versus-host responses after intestinal transplantation. This table comes from immunoSEQ multiplex PCR, and its TCRdb copy is limited to in-frame clones, with some not included. The table has about 25,000 clones, around 82% seen once. Their antigens remain unidentified. Sample: unstimulated CD8+ T cells sorted from spleen or lymph node cells, taken before transplant. These receptors all come from a human donor who was the organ donor for an intestinal transplant.

This clone occurred once. This chain joins TRBV10-3 and TRBJ2-7, with D hard to call. Germline V gene sequence: CDR1 ENHRY, CDR2 SYGVKD. Trimming pared 2 bases from V and 2 bases from J, leaving 10 bases between. The CDR3 loop spans 14 amino acids. CDR3: CAISEVAGAYEQYF. The CDR3 DNA sequence: TGTGCCATCAGTGAGGTAGCTGGAGCCTACGAGCAGTACTTC.

Only one count was recorded for this clone. This chain connects TRBV19 to TRBJ1-4; D gene ambiguous. Trimming left V 3 bases short and J 5 bases short, with 13 bases between. CDR3 length: 15 amino acids. Per the germline V gene, CDR1 is LNHDA and CDR2 is SQIVND (reference sequence). In nucleotides, the CDR3 is TGTGCCAGTAGTATTGACGCGGAGGGAAATGAAAAACTGTTTTTT. Protein sequence: CASSIDAEGNEKLFF.

The genes are TRBV6-1 and TRBJ2-3, with 10 bases that match TRBD2. CDR1 and CDR2 (germline): MNHNS, SASEGT. The CDR3 is 13 residues long. Trimming took 4 bases from V and 5 from J; bases not matched to a gene: 0. For the CDR3, the DNA is TGTGCCAGCAGTGGACTAGCGGGAGATACGCAGTATTTT. It encodes CASSGLAGDTQYF.

The table lists this clone with a few counts. The rearrangement uses TRBV7-7 and TRBJ2-3; D assignment may be TRBD1 or TRBD2 (5 bases each). The V gene lost 5 bases and the J gene lost 1 base, with 10 bases spanning the gap. This CDR3 contains 14 residues. Germline values: CDR1 SSHAT, CDR2 FNYEAQ (reference sequence). CDR3 region: CASSRDGRTDTQYF. For the CDR3, the DNA is TGTGCCAGCAGCCGGGACGGTCGCACAGATACGCAGTATTTT.

The chain combines TRBV7-9 with TRBJ2-4; D remains ambiguous. The germline CDR1 and CDR2 sequences are SEHNR and FQNEAQ (reference sequence). The CDR3 loop spans 13 amino acids. The V end was cut by 9 bases, the J end by 0 bases, with 9 bases between. CDR3 in amino acids: CASGAGAKNIQYF. CDR3 DNA sequence: TGTGCCAGTGGCGCAGGAGCCAAAAACATTCAGTACTTC.

The chain has TRBV18 and TRBJ2-5; D gene unclear. V was shortened by 2 bases and J by 3 bases, with 7 bases between the two germline ends. From germline, CDR1 is KGHSH and CDR2 LQKENI. This CDR3 spans 13 amino acids. The CDR3 protein is CASSPRLEETQYF. In DNA, the CDR3 is TGTGCCAGCTCACCAAGACTGGAAGAGACCCAGTACTTC.

The chain is built from TRBV4-2 and TRBJ2-7; D remains unclear. Germline V lookup: CDR1 LGHNA, CDR2 YNFKEQ. V was trimmed by 1 base and J by 6 bases, leaving 10 bases between them. The CDR3 covers 13 residues. This chain's CDR3 is CASSQVRAVEQYF. CDR3 nucleotides: TGTGCCAGCAGCCAAGTTAGGGCGGTCGAGCAGTACTTC.

The chain employs TRBV4-1 and TRBJ2-1; D may be TRBD1 (5 bases). The V and J ends lost 2 bases and 6 bases respectively, with 17 bases between them. Germline CDR1 reads MGHRA; CDR2 reads YSYEKL. The CDR3 sequence is 16 residues long. In DNA form, the CDR3 reads TGCGCCAGCAGCCAAAAGGGGCTGGGTTCGAGCAATGAGCAGTTCTTC. Translated, it gives CASSQKGLGSSNEQFF.

The chain uses TRBV9 and TRBJ2-3, with 10 bases matching TRBD2. In germline, CDR1 is SGDLS, CDR2 YYNGEE. The junction had 6 bases not matched to a gene; V was cut back by 2 bases and J by 3 bases. This CDR3 is built from 16 residues. The CDR3 protein is CASSVQRGGRTDTQYF. Here the CDR3 DNA reads TGTGCCAGCAGCGTTCAGCGGGGGGGCCGAACAGATACGCAGTATTTT.

The chain recombines TRBV15 with TRBJ1-3, with a possible D match to TRBD1 (5 bases). Germline CDR1 reads LNHNV; CDR2 reads YYDKDF (reference sequence). CDR3 size: 15 residues. Deletions cut 1 base from V and 2 bases from J, with 9 bases between. CDR3 amino acids: CATSRVGLAGNTIYF. Written as DNA, the CDR3 is TGTGCCACCAGCAGAGTGGGGCTAGCTGGAAACACCATATATTTT.

V and J are TRBV19 and TRBJ2-5, with D tentatively TRBD2 (5 bases). Trimming removed 8 bases at V and 0 bases at J, with 13 bases between. Germline assignment: CDR1 LNHDA and CDR2 SQIVND (reference sequence). CDR3 length: 14 residues. Written as DNA, the CDR3 is TGTGCCAGTTGTGAGGGAAAGTACCAAGAGACCCAGTACTTC. It yields the protein CASCEGKYQETQYF. Complete variable domain (other parts from reference TRBV19 and TRBJ2-5): DGGITQSPKYLFRKEGQNVTLSCEQNLNHDAMYWYRQDPGQGLRLIYYSQIVNDFQKGDIAEGYSVSREKKESFPLTVTSAQKNPTAFYLCASCEGKYQETQYFGPGTRLLVL.

This clone was observed a few times. The chain recombines TRBV7-9 with TRBJ2-7, with 7 bases matching TRBD2. Germline V gene data show CDR1 as SEHNR and CDR2 as FQNEAQ (reference sequence). This CDR3 has 14 residues. V lost 5 bases, J lost 2 bases, and 6 bases stayed unmatched. CDR3 DNA sequence: TGTGCCAGCAGCCCACAAGGACTAGCCTACGAGCAGTACTTC. The encoded protein is CASSPQGLAYEQYF.

The chain joins TRBV2 to TRBJ2-1; 14 nucleotides line up with TRBD2. The germline V gene encodes CDR1 SNHLY and CDR2 FYNNEI. This CDR3 has 16 residues. The junction had 3 bases not matched to a gene; V was cut back by 6 bases and J by 2 bases. CDR3 loop: CASSLGLAGAYNEQFF. The CDR3 DNA follows: TGTGCCAGCAGCCTGGGACTAGCGGGAGCCTACAATGAGCAGTTCTTC.